Listed here are 20 T cell receptor beta chains from one sample, sequenced in a study of blood T cells in healthy people across ages. A J-beta primer mix and a sample-barcoded 5' primer were used in a second PCR of roughly 7 to 12 cycles. TCRdb reprocessed the 5' RACE reads via MiXCR and lists one record per CDR3 protein. The repertoire holds 890,000 or so distinct CDR3 sequences, with approximately 67% as singletons. The sample comprised blood. The receptors were sampled from a man aged 30 to 45 in good health.

Details on this clonotype: The junction does not match germline at one end; this may be a read error. The rearrangement links TRBV7-7 to TRBJ2-5; 7 bases map to TRBD1. Germline V gene sequence: CDR1 SSHAT, CDR2 FNYEAQ (reference sequence). CDR3 length: 14 amino acids. DNA of the CDR3: TGTGCTAGCAGCCCCCAGACAGGGCGTGAGACCCAGTACTTC. This gives the protein CASSPQTGRETQYF.

The rearrangement uses TRBV29-1 and TRBJ2-7; D could derive from TRBD1 or TRBD2 (5 bases each). The CDR3 is 13 amino acids. V was shortened by 7 bases and J by 4 bases, with 17 bases between the two germline ends. Germline V lookup: CDR1 SQVTM, CDR2 ANQGSEA. Written as DNA, the CDR3 is TGCAGCGCGGTGCTAGTGGGGGTTTACGAGCAGTACTTC. Amino acid sequence: CSAVLVGVYEQYF.

V usage is TRBV9 and J usage is TRBJ2-1, with 9 nucleotides matching TRBD1. Germline CDR1 and CDR2: SGDLS and YYNGEE. The length of the CDR3 is 16 residues. The trim removed 0 bases at V and 8 bases at J, leaving 9 bases unmatched. CDR3 sequence: CASSVDGTGRIDEQFF. DNA of the CDR3: TGTGCCAGCAGCGTAGATGGGACAGGGAGGATCGATGAGCAGTTCTTC.

V gene TRBV28 combines with J gene TRBJ1-1; D remains ambiguous. V was pared by 3 bases and J by 4 bases, with 12 bases between. There are 14 residues in the CDR3. Germline V gene sequence: CDR1 MDHEN, CDR2 SYDVKM. CDR3 nucleotides: TGTGCCAGCAGTTTCCGGGGATCTAGCACTGAAGCTTTCTTT. It codes for CASSFRGSSTEAFF.

J is TRBJ2-4 and V is TRBV3-1; D is uncertain. CDR3 length: 13 residues. Trimming took 2 bases from V and 5 from J, leaving 7 bases between them. Germline CDR1 and CDR2: LGHDT and YNNKEL (reference sequence). CDR3 sequence: CASSQYGQNIQYF. In DNA form, the CDR3 reads TGTGCCAGCAGCCAATACGGCCAAAACATTCAGTACTTC.

At least ten counts were recorded for this clonotype. The V gene is TRBV29-1, the J gene TRBJ2-1; 8 nucleotides align to TRBD2. This CDR3 comprises 12 residues. Germline loops: CDR1 SQVTM, CDR2 ANQGSEA. Unmatched junction bases numbered 6, after V lost 5 bases and J lost 9 bases. The CDR3 bases are TGCAGCGTTAACCAAGCGGGGGTTGAGCAGTTCTTC. As protein: CSVNQAGVEQFF.

Turning to this clonotype: Sequence at one end of the junction differs from germline and may be a read error. The chain joins TRBV7-2 to TRBJ2-3; 7 bases agree with TRBD1. The CDR3 sequence is 19 residues long. Germline V lookup: CDR1 SGHTA, CDR2 FQGNSA. The CDR3 coding sequence is TGTGTCAGCAGCTTCGCCTTCCGGAGCCGGGACAGTCCTGGGAATACGCAGTATTTT. Protein: CVSSFAFRSRDSPGNTQYF.

This clonotype is a singleton in its sample. J is TRBJ1-2 and V is TRBV6-1, with D unresolved. The CDR3 has 13 residues. Trimming cost V 7 bases and J 3 bases, with 12 bases left between them. Germline loops: CDR1 MNHNS, CDR2 SASEGT. The CDR3: CASTPKTDYGYTF. The CDR3 DNA is TGTGCCAGCACCCCGAAAACCGACTATGGCTACACCTTC.

The chain is built from TRBV2 and TRBJ1-6, with no clear D. CDR1 SNHLY and CDR2 FYNNEI come from the germline V gene. The CDR3 is 14 residues long. The V end lost 8 bases, the J end lost 7 bases, and 15 bases lay between the germline ends. The CDR3 loop reads CASALSGRNSPLHF. In DNA form, the CDR3 reads TGTGCCAGCGCCCTATCAGGCCGAAATTCACCCCTCCACTTT.

The genes are TRBV10-3 and TRBJ1-2, with D maybe TRBD1 (6 bases). V dropped 7 bases and J dropped 4 bases, with 16 bases sitting between them. The CDR3 runs to 14 residues. From germline, CDR1 is ENHRY and CDR2 SYGVKD. CDR3: CAITRQALSYGYTF. CDR3 nucleotides: TGTGCCATCACCCGACAGGCCCTTAGCTATGGCTACACCTTC.

This chain uses TRBV28 with TRBJ2-7, with D perhaps matching TRBD2 (6 bases). Germline CDR1 reads MDHEN; CDR2 reads SYDVKM. Trimming took 5 bases from V and 1 from J, leaving 12 bases between them. This CDR3 is 14 amino acids long. The CDR3 sequence is CASSPRGRSYEQYF. CDR3 nucleotide sequence: TGTGCCAGCAGTCCGCGGGGCCGTTCCTACGAGCAGTACTTC.

This clonotype was seen a handful of times. The chain joins TRBV20-1 to TRBJ2-5, with TRBD2 matching over 8 bases. V lost 7 bases, J lost 8 bases, and 9 bases stayed unmatched. From germline, CDR1 is DFQATT and CDR2 SNEGSKA (reference sequence). The CDR3 consists of 12 residues. Here the CDR3 DNA reads TGCAGTGTTGGGGCCCGGGAGGGCACCCAGTACTTC. Translated: CSVGAREGTQYF.

Remarks on this clonotype: A much more abundant neighbour one base away suggests this may be a read error. This sequence joins TRBV11-1 and TRBJ1-2, with D possibly being TRBD1 (5 bases). This CDR3 comprises 13 residues. V was shortened by 1 base and J by 8 bases, with 11 bases between the two germline ends. Germline lookup yields CDR1 SGHAT and CDR2 FQDESV (reference sequence). The CDR3 coding sequence is TGTGCCAGCAGCTTAGGCAGGGAGGACGGCTACACCTTC. It codes for CASSLGREDGYTF.

To note about this clonotype: A junction end diverges from the germline sequence, so it may reflect a read error. This rearrangement joins TRBV7-2 to TRBJ2-3; 7 bases line up with TRBD1. Germline CDR1 reads SGHTA; CDR2 reads FQGNSA. The CDR3 loop spans 15 amino acids. The DNA for the CDR3 is TGTGCCAGCAACTTAAGGGGACAGAGCACAGATACGCAGTATTTT. It encodes CASNLRGQSTDTQYF.

The chain joins TRBV20-1 to TRBJ1-2; D uncertain. Trimming removed 6 bases at V and 4 bases at J, with 9 bases between. CDR1 and CDR2 from the germline V gene are DFQATT and SNEGSKA (reference sequence). This CDR3 is 11 amino acids long. This CDR3 is CSAQRPYGYTF. CDR3 bases: TGCAGTGCCCAGAGACCCTATGGCTACACCTTC.

The chain recombines TRBV2 with TRBJ2-1; D is unclear. Germline V gives CDR1 SNHLY, CDR2 FYNNEI. Trimming took 8 bases from V and 0 from J, leaving 17 bases between them. This CDR3 is 16 amino acids long. The chain's CDR3 is CASSREAASSYNEQFF. In nucleotides, the CDR3 is TGTGCCAGCTCTCGTGAGGCCGCGAGCTCCTACAATGAGCAGTTCTTC.

This clonotype was detected only a few times. The chain joins TRBV6-2 or TRBV6-3 to TRBJ1-1; no clear D gene. The V end was cut by 0 bases, the J end by 5 bases, with 1 base between. Germline lookup yields CDR1 MNHEY and CDR2 SVGEGT. The CDR3 contains 11 residues. The DNA of the CDR3 is TGTGCCAGCAGTTACTCTACTGAAGCTTTCTTT. Its translation: CASSYSTEAFF.

The CDR3 coding sequence is TGCAGCGTGGCCGAGACTAGCAAACGCACAGATACGCAGTATTTT. Amino acid sequence: CSVAETSKRTDTQYF. The chain combines TRBV29-1 with TRBJ2-3, with TRBD2 matching over 7 bases. CDR1 is SQVTM and CDR2 is ANQGSEA in the germline V gene. The CDR3 spans 15 residues. The V gene end was trimmed by 6 bases and the J gene end by 1 base; junction bases not matched to a gene: 10.

The chain is built from TRBV28 and TRBJ1-5, with D perhaps matching TRBD1 (6 bases). This CDR3 comprises 14 residues. V was shortened by 6 bases and J by 4 bases, with 13 bases between the two germline ends. Germline V lookup: CDR1 MDHEN, CDR2 SYDVKM. CDR3 coding DNA: TGTGCCAGCAGATCCGGGACACCTAATCAGCCCCAGCATTTT. Its translation is CASRSGTPNQPQHF.

This clonotype was seen a few times. The V call is TRBV20-1, the J call TRBJ1-6, with 8 bases identical to TRBD1. Trimming removed 5 bases from V and 9 bases from J; junction bases left unmatched: 9. Germline V lookup: CDR1 DFQATT, CDR2 SNEGSKA (reference sequence). The CDR3 has 14 residues. The CDR3 bases are TGCAGTGCTTTGACTCGGACAGGGTCTTCACCCCTCCACTTT. It specifies CSALTRTGSSPLHF.